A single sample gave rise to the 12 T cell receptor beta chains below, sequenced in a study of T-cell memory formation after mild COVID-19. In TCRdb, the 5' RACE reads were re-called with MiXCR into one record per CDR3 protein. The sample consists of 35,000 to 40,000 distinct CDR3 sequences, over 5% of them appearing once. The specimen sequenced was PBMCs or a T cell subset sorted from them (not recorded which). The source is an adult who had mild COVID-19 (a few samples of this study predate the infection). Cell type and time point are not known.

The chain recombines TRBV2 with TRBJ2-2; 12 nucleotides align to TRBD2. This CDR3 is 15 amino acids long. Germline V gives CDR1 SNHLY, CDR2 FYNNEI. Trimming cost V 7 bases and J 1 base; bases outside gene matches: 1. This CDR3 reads CASKGLAGNTGELFF. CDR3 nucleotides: TGTGCCAGCAAGGGACTAGCGGGGAACACCGGGGAGCTGTTTTTT.

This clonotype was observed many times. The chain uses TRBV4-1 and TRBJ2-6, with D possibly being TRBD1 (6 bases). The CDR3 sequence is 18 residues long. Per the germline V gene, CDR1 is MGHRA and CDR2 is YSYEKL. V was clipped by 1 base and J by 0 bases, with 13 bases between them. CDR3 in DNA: TGCGCCAGCAGCCAAGTGGGACGGACAGTCTCTGGGGCCAACGTCCTGACTTTC. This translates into CASSQVGRTVSGANVLTF.

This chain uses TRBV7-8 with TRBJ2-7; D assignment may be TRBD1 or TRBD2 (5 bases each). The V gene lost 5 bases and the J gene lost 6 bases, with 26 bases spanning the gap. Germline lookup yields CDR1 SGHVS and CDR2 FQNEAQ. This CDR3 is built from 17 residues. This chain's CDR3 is CASSQSRDPISRPEQYF. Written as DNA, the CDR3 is TGTGCCAGCAGCCAGTCCCGGGACCCCATTTCCAGACCCGAGCAGTACTTC. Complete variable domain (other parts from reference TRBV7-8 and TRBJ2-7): GAGVSQSPRYKVAKRGQDVALRCDPISGHVSLFWYQQALGQGPEFLTYFQNEAQLDKSGLPSDRFFAERPEGSVSTLKIQRTQQEDSAVYLCASSQSRDPISRPEQYFGPGTRLTVT.

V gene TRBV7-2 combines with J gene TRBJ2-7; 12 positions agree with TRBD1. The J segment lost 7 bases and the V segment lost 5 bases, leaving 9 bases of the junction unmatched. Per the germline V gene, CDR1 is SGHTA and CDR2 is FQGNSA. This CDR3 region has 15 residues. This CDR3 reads CASSRGGQGAVEQYF. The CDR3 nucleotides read TGTGCCAGCAGCCGAGGGGGACAGGGGGCGGTAGAGCAGTACTTC.

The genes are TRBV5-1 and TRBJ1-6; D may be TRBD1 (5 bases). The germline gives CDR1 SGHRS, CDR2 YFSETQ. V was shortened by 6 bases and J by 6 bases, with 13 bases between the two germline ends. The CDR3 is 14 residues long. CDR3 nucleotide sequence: TGCGCCAGCAACCCAGGGTCGAGTAATTCACCCCTCCACTTT. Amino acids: CASNPGSSNSPLHF.

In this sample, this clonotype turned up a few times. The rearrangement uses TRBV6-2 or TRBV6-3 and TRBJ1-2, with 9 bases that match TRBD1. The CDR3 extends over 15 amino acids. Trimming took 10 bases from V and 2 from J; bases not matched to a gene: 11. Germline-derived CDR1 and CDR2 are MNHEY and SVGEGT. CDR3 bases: TGTGCCACCCTCCAAACCGGGACAGGGAACTATGGCTACACCTTC. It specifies CATLQTGTGNYGYTF.

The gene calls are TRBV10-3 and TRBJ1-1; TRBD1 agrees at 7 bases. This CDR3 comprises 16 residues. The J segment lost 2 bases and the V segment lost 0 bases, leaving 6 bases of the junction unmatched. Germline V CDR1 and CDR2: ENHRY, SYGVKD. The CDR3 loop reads CAISESIGQVNTEAFF. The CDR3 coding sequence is TGTGCCATCAGTGAGTCAATAGGACAGGTTAACACTGAAGCTTTCTTT.

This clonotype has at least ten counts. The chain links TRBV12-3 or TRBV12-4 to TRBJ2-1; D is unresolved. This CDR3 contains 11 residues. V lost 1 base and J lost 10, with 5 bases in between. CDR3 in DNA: TGTGCCAGCAGTTTAGATCAGGAGCAGTTCTTC. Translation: CASSLDQEQFF.

In nucleotides, the CDR3 is TGTGCCAGCAGTTACATAGGAGCGGGGGCCGGAAATGAGCAGTTCTTC. Translated: CASSYIGAGAGNEQFF. The chain recombines TRBV6-2 or TRBV6-3 with TRBJ2-1; TRBD2 aligns across 8 bases. Germline CDR1 reads MNHEY; CDR2 reads SVGEGT. The CDR3 extends over 16 amino acids. V trimming: 2 bases; J trimming: 7 bases; junction bases outside the gene matches: 10.

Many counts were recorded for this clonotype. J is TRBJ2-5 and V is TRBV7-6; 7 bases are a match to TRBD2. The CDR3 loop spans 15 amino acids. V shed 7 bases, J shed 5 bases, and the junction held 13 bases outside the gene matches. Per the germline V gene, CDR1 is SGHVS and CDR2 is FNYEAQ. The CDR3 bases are TGTGCCAGCACCCTTGGCGGGAGTGTTGGGGAGACCCAGTACTTC. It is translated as CASTLGGSVGETQYF.

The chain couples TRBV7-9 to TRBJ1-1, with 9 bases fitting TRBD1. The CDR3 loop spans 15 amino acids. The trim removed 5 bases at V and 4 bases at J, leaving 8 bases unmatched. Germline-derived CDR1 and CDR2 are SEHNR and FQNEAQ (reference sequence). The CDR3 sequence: CASSQPRTGATEAFF. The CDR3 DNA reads TGTGCCAGCAGCCAACCGAGGACAGGGGCCACTGAAGCTTTCTTT.

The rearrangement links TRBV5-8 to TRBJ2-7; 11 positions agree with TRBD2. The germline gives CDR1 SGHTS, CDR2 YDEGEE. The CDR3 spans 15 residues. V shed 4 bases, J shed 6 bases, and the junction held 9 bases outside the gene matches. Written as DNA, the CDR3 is TGTGCCAGCAGCCCTACTAGCGGGGGCCTCGGCGAGCAGTACTTC. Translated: CASSPTSGGLGEQYF. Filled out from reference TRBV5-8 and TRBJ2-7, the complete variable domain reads EAGVTQSPTHLIKTRGQQATLRCSPISGHTSVYWYQQALGLGLQFLLWYDEGEERNRGNFPPRFSGRQFPNYSSELNVNALELEDSALYLCASSPTSGGLGEQYFGPGTRLTVT.